Detailed here is one T cell receptor (beta chain). Its target is not known. The authors made TCR cDNA by 5'RACE template switching, adding a universal primer site and UMIs. Using its own MiXCR run on the 5' RACE reads, TCRdb lists one record per CDR3 protein. The sample includes hundreds of thousands of distinct CDR3 sequences, approximately 13% of them seen just once. This sample is part of a study of T cells after yellow fever vaccination. Study as a whole: SMART-Seq v4 Ultra Low Input prepared the low-cell-number fractions. Whole-study findings and limits: Among all clonotypes, a small share was observed in both CD4 and CD8 compartments. Reappearance after the booster was observed for most primary-vaccination clones (about 97% CD4, over 75% CD8).

With 5 bases removed from V and 6 bases from J, the gap between germline ends came to 17 bases. The CDR3 consists of 15 residues. Per the germline V gene, CDR1 is SGHVS and CDR2 is FQNEAQ. V usage is TRBV7-8 and J usage is TRBJ2-1; tentatively, D is TRBD2 (6 bases). The material was PBMCs, obtained on the day of the yellow fever booster vaccination. This receptor was taken from a man in his thirties or forties who received the YFV17D yellow fever vaccine. CDR3: CASSPYSGRFNEQFF. CDR3 nucleotides: TGTGCCAGCAGCCCTTATTCGGGGAGGTTCAATGAGCAGTTCTTC.